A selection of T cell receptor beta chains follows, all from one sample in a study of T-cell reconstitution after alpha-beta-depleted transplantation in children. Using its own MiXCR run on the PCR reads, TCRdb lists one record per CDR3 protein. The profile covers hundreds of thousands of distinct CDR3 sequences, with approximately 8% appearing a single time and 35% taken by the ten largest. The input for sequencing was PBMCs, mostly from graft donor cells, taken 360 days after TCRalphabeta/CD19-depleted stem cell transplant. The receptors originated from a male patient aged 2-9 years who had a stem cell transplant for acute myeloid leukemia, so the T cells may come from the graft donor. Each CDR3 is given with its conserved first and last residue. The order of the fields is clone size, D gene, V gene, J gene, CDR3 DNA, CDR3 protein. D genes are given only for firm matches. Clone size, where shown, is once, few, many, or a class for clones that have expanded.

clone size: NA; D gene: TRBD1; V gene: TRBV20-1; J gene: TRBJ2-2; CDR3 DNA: TGCAGTGCCCCCCCTCCCGGGACAGGGAACACCGGGGAGCTGTTTTTT; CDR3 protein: CSAPPPGTGNTGELFF
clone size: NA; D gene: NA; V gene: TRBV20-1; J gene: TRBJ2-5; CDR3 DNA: TGCAGTGCTAGTATTAGCTCGGGGGAGACCCAGTACTTC; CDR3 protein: CSASISSGETQYF
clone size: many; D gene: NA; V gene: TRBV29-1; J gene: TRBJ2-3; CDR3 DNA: TGCAGCGTAGCCCCCCACTTCACAGATACGCAGTATTTT; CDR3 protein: CSVAPHFTDTQYF
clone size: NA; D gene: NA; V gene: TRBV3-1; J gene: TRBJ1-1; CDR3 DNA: TGTGCCAGCAGCCAAGATGGAGACAGAGCTTTCTTT; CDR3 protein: CASSQDGDRAFF
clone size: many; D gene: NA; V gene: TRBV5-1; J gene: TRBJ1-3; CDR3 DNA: TGCGCCAGCAGCTTGGAGGGGGTCTCTGGAAACACCATATATTTT; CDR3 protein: CASSLEGVSGNTIYF
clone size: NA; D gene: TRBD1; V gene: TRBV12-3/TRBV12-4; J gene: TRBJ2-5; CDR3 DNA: TGTGCCAGCAGTTTAGCACAGGGACAGGGGGAGACCCAGTACTTC; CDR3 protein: CASSLAQGQGETQYF
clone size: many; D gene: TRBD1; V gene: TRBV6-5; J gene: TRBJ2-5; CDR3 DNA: TGTGCCAGCAGTTACCGGACAGGGAAAGAGACCCAGTACTTC; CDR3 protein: CASSYRTGKETQYF
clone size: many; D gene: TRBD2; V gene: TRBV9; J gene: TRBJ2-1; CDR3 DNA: TGTGCCAGCAGCGTAGTTATTAGCGGGAGTAATGAGCAGTTCTTC; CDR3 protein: CASSVVISGSNEQFF
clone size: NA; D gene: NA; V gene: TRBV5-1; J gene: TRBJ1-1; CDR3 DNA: TGCGCCAGCAGACTTGGGAACACTGAAGCTTTCTTT; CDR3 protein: CASRLGNTEAFF
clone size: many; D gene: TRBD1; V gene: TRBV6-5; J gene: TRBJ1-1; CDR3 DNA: TGTGCCAGCAGTTACTCGAGGGACAGGGCCACTGAAGCTTTCTTT; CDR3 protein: CASSYSRDRATEAFF
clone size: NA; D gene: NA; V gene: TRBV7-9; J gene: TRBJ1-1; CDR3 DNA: TGTGCCAGCAGCTCCCGGGGTCCCGCGGTCACTGAAGCTTTCTTT; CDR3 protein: CASSSRGPAVTEAFF
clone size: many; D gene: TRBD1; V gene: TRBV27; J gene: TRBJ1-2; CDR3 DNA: TGTGCCAGCAGTTTATCGCAAGGGGGCGGCTATGGCTACACCTTC; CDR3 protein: CASSLSQGGGYGYTF
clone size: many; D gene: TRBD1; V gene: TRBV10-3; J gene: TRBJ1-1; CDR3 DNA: TGTGCCATCAGTGCGAGGACAGGGCTGAACACTGAAGCTTTCTTT; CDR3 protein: CAISARTGLNTEAFF
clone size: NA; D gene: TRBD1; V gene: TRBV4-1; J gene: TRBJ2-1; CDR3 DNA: TGCGCCAGCAGCCAAACGGACAGGGGGTGGTACAATGAGCAGTTCTTC; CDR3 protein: CASSQTDRGWYNEQFF
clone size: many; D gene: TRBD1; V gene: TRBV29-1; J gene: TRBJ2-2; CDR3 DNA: TGCAGCGTCAGCCGGGACAGCAGCACCGGGGAGCTGTTTTTT; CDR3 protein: CSVSRDSSTGELFF
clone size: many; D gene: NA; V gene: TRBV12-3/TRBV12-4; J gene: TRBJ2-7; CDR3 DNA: TGTGCCAGCAGTGATTCGGTTCTGGGCCCCAACGAGCAGTACTTC; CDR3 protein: CASSDSVLGPNEQYF
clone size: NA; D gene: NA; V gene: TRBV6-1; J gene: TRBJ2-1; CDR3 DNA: TGTGCCAGCAGCGCTTGGGGGGACACCAAAAATGAGCAGTTCTTC; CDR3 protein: CASSAWGDTKNEQFF
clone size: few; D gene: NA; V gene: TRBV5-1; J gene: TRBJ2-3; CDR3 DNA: TGCGCCAGCAGCGACGGTTCCGCTGCTAGCACAGATACGCAGTATTTT; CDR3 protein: CASSDGSAASTDTQYF
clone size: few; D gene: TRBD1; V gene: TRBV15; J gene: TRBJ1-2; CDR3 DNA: TGTGCCACCAGCAGACCGACAGGGAACTCTTACACCTTC; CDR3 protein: CATSRPTGNSYTF
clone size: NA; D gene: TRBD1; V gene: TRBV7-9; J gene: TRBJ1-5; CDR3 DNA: TGTGCCAGCAGTTTCACAGGGGCGAGCAATCAGCCCCAGCATTTT; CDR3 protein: CASSFTGASNQPQHF
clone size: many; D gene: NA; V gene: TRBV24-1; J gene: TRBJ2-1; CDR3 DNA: TGTGCCACCGGAGTTTTGACTGGACTGGACTGCGAGCAGTTCTTC; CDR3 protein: CATGVLTGLDCEQFF
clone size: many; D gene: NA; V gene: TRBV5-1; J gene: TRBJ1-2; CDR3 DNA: TGCGCCAGCAGCTTCGAGGGACACTACTATGGCTACACCTTC; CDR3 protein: CASSFEGHYYGYTF